This T cell receptor (beta chain) was captured by sequencing in a study of blood T cell repertoires in COVID-19. This clone was recorded once. Sequencing was performed with immunoSEQ multiplex PCR; in TCRdb, only in-frame clones are kept and a portion is missing. The sample has about 80,000 clones, around 76% seen once. The germline gives CDR1 LNHDA, CDR2 SQIVND (reference sequence). The trim removed 1 base at V and 2 bases at J, leaving 5 bases unmatched. The length of the CDR3 is 15 residues. The sequenced sample was peripheral blood. The chain employs TRBV19 and TRBJ2-7, with TRBD1 matching 7 bases. The sequence was obtained from a human donor in a cohort sampled during active COVID-19. The DNA of the CDR3 is TGTGCCAGTAGTATAGGCCAGGGGGACACCTACGAGCAGTACTTC. Its protein product is CASSIGQGDTYEQYF.